The 4 T cell receptor beta chains in this list originate from one sample, sequenced in a study of blood T cell repertoires in COVID-19. Produced via immunoSEQ multiplex PCR; TCRdb's table is partial and in-frame only. The table has about 160,000 clones, approximately 80% seen once. Sequencing was done on a sample of peripheral blood. The receptors were gathered from a woman older than 75 with acute or convalescent COVID-19.

As concerns this clone: Additional DNA sequences in this sample encode the identical CDR3. The chain employs TRBV5-1 and TRBJ1-3; D possibly corresponds to TRBD1 (6 bases). V gave up 0 bases and J gave up 3 bases, with 13 bases separating them. Germline CDR1 is SGHRS and CDR2 is YFSETQ. The CDR3 has 16 amino acids. The CDR3 is CASSLAGGRFGNTIYF. CDR3 DNA: TGCGCCAGCAGCTTGGCCGGGGGGCGCTTTGGAAACACCATATATTTT.

The chain joins TRBV5-1 to TRBJ1-2, with D tentatively TRBD1 (5 bases). Trimming stripped 3 bases from V and 4 bases from J, with 16 bases between. CDR3 length: 15 residues. From germline, CDR1 is SGHRS and CDR2 YFSETQ. DNA for the CDR3: TGCGCCAGCAGCTCCACAGGTGCAACCTCCTATGGCTACACCTTC. This codes for CASSSTGATSYGYTF.

The V and J genes are TRBV7-2 and TRBJ2-6, with D possibly being TRBD1 (6 bases). The CDR3 is 18 amino acids. V dropped 1 base and J dropped 0 bases, with 13 bases sitting between them. Germline-derived CDR1 and CDR2 are SGHTA and FQGNSA. This CDR3 is CASSLVGGQRSGANVLTF. DNA of the CDR3: TGTGCCAGCAGCTTAGTAGGAGGACAGCGCTCTGGGGCCAACGTCCTGACTTTC.

The gene calls are TRBV3-1 (or the pseudogene TRBV3-2) and TRBJ2-5; D perhaps matches TRBD2 (5 bases). The germline V gene encodes CDR1 LGHDT and CDR2 YNNKEL (reference sequence). Trimming cost V 1 base and J 0 bases, with 9 bases left between them. The CDR3 sequence is 15 residues long. DNA for the CDR3: TGTGCCAGCAGCCAAGGGAGGACTTACCAAGAGACCCAGTACTTC. This gives the protein CASSQGRTYQETQYF.